This T cell receptor beta chain is from a study of shared clonotypes between healthy human individuals. Replicate PCRs for sorted subsets used about 200 ng DNA; this equaled tens of thousands of T cell genomes. Sequencing was performed with immunoSEQ multiplex PCR; in TCRdb, only in-frame clones are kept and a portion is missing. Seen here are 330,000 or so clones, roughly 70% observed once, and the top ten hold 10%. This clone came up once. What it binds is not known. Whole-study findings and limits: In a handful of donors, around 4.5% of naive CD4 clonotypes appeared in common.

Per the germline V gene, CDR1 is SEHNR and CDR2 is FQNEAQ (reference sequence). The length of the CDR3 is 18 residues. V gave up 0 bases and J gave up 0 bases, with 17 bases separating them. The material sequenced was memory CD4+ T cells sorted from blood. Subset defined: CD45RA-negative fraction. The TCR originated in a man younger than 40 in good health. This chain uses TRBV7-9 with TRBJ2-5, with D tentatively TRBD1 or TRBD2 (5 bases each). CDR3 sequence (DNA): TGTGCCAGCAGCTTAGCGCGGGTAACCGGGGACCACCAAGAGACCCAGTACTTC. The encoded protein is CASSLARVTGDHQETQYF.